Reported below is one T cell receptor (beta chain). Its antigen remains undetermined. The method behind the library was the immunoSEQ multiplex PCR assay. For the multiplex PCR, a mixture combining 60 forward primers for TCR Vbeta segments and 13 reverse primers for TCR Jbeta segments was used. Amplification of the CDR3 region of rearranged TCR beta genes was performed with a multiplex PCR assay on genomic DNA. The amplified TCR beta libraries were sequenced on the Illumina HiSeq System as 87-base-pair reads. The source study handled its data this way. Across the 700 or so repertoires, a later analysis counted around 80 million unique TCR beta chains, roughly 11 million of which were shared by at least two donors. A nearest-neighbor algorithm error-corrected the raw reads and collapsed the reads into unique sequences, merging closely related sequences to remove PCR and sequencing errors. Alignment of CDR3 sequences to IMGT reference sequences was used to assign V, D and J gene segments. Each retained sequence needed at least a six-nucleotide match to both a V gene segment and a J gene segment. A rearrangement was called productive if the CDR3 had no stop codons and remained in frame with V and J, and every other rearrangement was called non-productive. Following IMGT convention, CDR3 was defined as the stretch from the second conserved V-encoded cysteine to the conserved J-encoded phenylalanine. In an earlier analysis of 587 of the donors, sequences lacking an unambiguous match to a single V gene segment were excluded. In an earlier analysis of roughly 500 of the donors, V segments were called functional above 56.7% productive rearrangements and were called segregating when the between-donor standard deviation exceeded 5%. A statistical classification framework was built to diagnose cytomegalovirus status from the catalog of TCR beta chain sequences. A later analysis assigned V and J genes by comparing TCR nucleotide sequences with IMGT/GENE-DB human TR gene sequences. The TCRdist pipeline was used in a later analysis to assign CDR3 sequences and most-parsimonious VDJ recombination scenarios. A later analysis defined each TCR beta chain by its CDR3 amino acid sequence plus V-gene family, and excluded reads lacking a unique V-gene family. To address suspected cross-contamination and a sequencing artifact, a later analysis removed approximately 590 highly shared, low-generation-probability nucleotide sequences. In a later analysis, a clonal expansion index was calculated for each public chain from normalized within-repertoire ranks of inferred template counts. In a later analysis, generation probabilities were computed with a VDJ recombination model fitted to out-of-frame rearrangements, and the resulting probabilities were checked against IGoR. A later analysis scored TCR-TCR, TCR-HLA and TCR-CMV co-occurrence with hypergeometric tests, applying a repertoire-size bias correction to TCR pairs. False discovery rates were estimated in a later analysis by permuting HLA or CMV assignments 20 times. In a later analysis, co-occurring TCRs were grouped with DBSCAN, and TCRdist sequence similarity was added when clustering was performed within HLA-allele-positive subsets. Co-occurrence clustering excluded repertoires with fewer than 30,000 or more than 120,000 public chains, plus five with anomalous nucleotide sharing. Here the immuneACCESS table is served through TCRdb, limited to in-frame sequences with V and J called. Missing clones are a known gap in these copies; in checked studies unresolved V genes cover under half, and the rest lacks a known reason. The DNA was the basis for D and trimming; V, J and clone size are from that table. The table held for this sample gives more than 85,000 clones. The ten biggest clones cover about 6% of the sample.

The cohort was made up of 666 healthy bone marrow donors. Cohort members were all nominally healthy when sampled, although unrecorded immune exposures were likely present. The donor tested CMV seropositive, placing the donor among the roughly 300 seropositive members of the cohort. Every donor gave a peripheral blood sample, and the peripheral blood mononuclear cells from that sample were used for TCR beta sequencing. The Qiagen DNeasy Blood Extraction Kit was used to extract genomic DNA from the blood cell samples. The data belong to a study of cytomegalovirus exposure and HLA in healthy donors (dated by TCRdb to 2015 to 2018). About the full investigation: In an earlier analysis of some 550 of the donors, 250 to 300 Gb of sequence data and approximately 100 million unique TCR beta sequences from about 179 million T cells were reported. Roughly 300 gigabases of sequencing data and around 90 million unique TCR sequences made up an early release that covered approximately 620 HLA-typed donors. Of the approximately 400 genotyped donors, 81% were placed in the genetic ancestry cluster associated with self-reported Caucasian donors. The study was designed to test whether signatures of past pathogen exposure could be identified by cataloging public T cell receptors. The T cell repertoires of around 670 subjects were profiled by immunosequencing and related to cytomegalovirus serostatus. Besides the first cohort of roughly 640 subjects, a separate validation cohort made up of around 120 different subjects was used. High-throughput TCR immunosequencing, statistical association of individual TCRs with disease status, and machine learning were combined to predict cytomegalovirus infection status. In a later analysis, previously published TCR beta repertoires from 666 donors were re-analyzed and high-resolution HLA genotyping was added so that TCR occurrence patterns could be studied. Rather than using new phenotypic data, the later analysis identified candidate immune exposures from TCR beta sequences and from how often those sequences occurred across donors. To decide whether each TCR beta V gene segment behaved as functional or pseudogenic, an earlier analysis of fewer than 750 of the donors relied on high-throughput TCR beta sequencing. Alongside the repertoire data, information on donor age, sex, ethnicity and CMV serostatus was compiled. Genome-wide SNP genotypes for about 55% of the 666 donors were used in a later genetic analysis, which treated that subset as a discovery cohort. All discovery cohort repertoires had been generated using a single sequencing platform. HLA typing covered class I and class II loci at four-digit resolution. Typing coverage varied by locus: 629-630 donors for A, B, C, DRB1 and DQB1; under 550 for DQA1; over 600 for DPA1; about 450 for DPB1. A handful of DR-DQ haplotypes were handled as single units for association and clustering because linkage in the cohort was strong. Among 300 to 500 genotyped donors of the cohort, an average of around 220,000 unique TCR beta nucleotide sequences was sequenced per donor, of which about 19% were non-productive. On the study overall, not on this receptor specifically: Across donors, most TCR sequences were observed very rarely, whereas some public TCRs were present in many individuals. This cohort had only TCR beta chains sequenced, and the lack of alpha or paired-chain data limited which features could be detected. A later analysis found that HLA-associated TCR beta chains were more clonally expanded and had lower generation probabilities than equally common non-associated chains. In a later analysis, several top co-occurrence clusters were reported to appear linked to parvovirus B19, influenza, CMV and Epstein-Barr virus. The classifier was reported to diagnose cytomegalovirus status with high specificity and sensitivity in both the original cohort and the validation cohort. A further reported finding was that TCR beta sequences accurately predicted the HLA-A and HLA-B alleles for most subjects in the first cohort. The study listed 150 to 200 TCR beta chains as associated with cytomegalovirus. Broadly in line with IMGT annotations, most TCR beta V segments showed up in productive rearrangements about 87% or about 30% of the time in an earlier analysis of some 590 of the donors. A later genetic analysis reported fewer N-insertions in productive TCRs among donors in an Asian-associated ancestry cluster than the roughly 640-donor mean. Immune exposure information for the cohort was limited to CMV serostatus. Assigning TCR associations to individual alleles was difficult when HLA alleles, especially DR and DQ, strongly co-occurred. In vitro tests confirmed that a few of the cytomegalovirus-associated TCR beta chains recognize cytomegalovirus antigens. Linkage disequilibrium might explain the correlated functional status among segregating V segments, but an unknown experimental factor could not be ruled out. The authors suggested that the approach could potentially be extended to other disease states and immunological phenotypes. Specific HLA alleles were associated with more than 15,000 TCR beta sequences at a false discovery rate of 0.05 in a later analysis. The sequencing pipeline was judged likely to have produced a cluster of highly shared sequence variants as a technical artifact. A later analysis found that TCR association rates varied across HLA loci, with DRB1 alleles showing the most associated TCRs and HLA-C alleles the fewest. Presence/absence analyses assumed roughly uniform sequencing depth across donors, an assumption that may not hold. The earlier analysis of approximately 590 of the donors excluded approximately 17 rarely observed V segments, including chromosome 9 orphons, because counts were too low. In a later genetic analysis, a missense DCLRE1C variant was associated with V-gene and J-gene trimming of TCR beta chains, and the association was replicated in an independent cohort. In a later analysis, most CMV-associated TCR beta chains were found to appear HLA-restricted, with HLA associations seemingly driven largely by CMV exposure. Because HLA typing was unavailable for some donors at each locus, only the typed subset was used in association tests.

This clonotype was sampled from a girl aged 10-17 years in good health and CMV-seropositive. Sequencing was performed on PBMCs.

At the DNA level, the sequence is TGTGCCAGCACCGACCGGACTAGCGGCGAGCAGTACTTC. It translates to CASTDRTSGEQYF. The rearranged chain carries TRBV4-2 and TRBJ2-7, with 10 bases matching TRBD2. The germline V end is reduced by 7 bases and the J end by 6 bases; junction bases left unmatched: 6. The germline V gene encodes CDR1 LGHNA and CDR2 YNFKEQ. Counted from cysteine to phenylalanine, this CDR3 has 13 amino acids. Left in the record is the CDR3 DNA by itself, 39 bases read in frame from the first base.